The clone carrying this TCR beta chain turned up a few times. Its antigen is undetermined. From the RT-PCR reads, TCRdb called clonotypes with MiXCR, one entry per CDR3 protein. This table has 750,000 to 850,000 distinct CDR3 sequences, 15% to 20% appearing once. The CDR3 has 17 amino acids. The germline V gene encodes CDR1 DFQATT and CDR2 SNEGSKA (reference sequence). Germline trimming cut 3 bases from V and 0 bases from J; bases unmatched to any gene: 9. The data were taken from a study of response to subunit inactivated influenza vaccine. Findings of the study overall: After each seasonal influenza vaccination, few new T cells are recruited, the authors suggested.

This receptor was obtained from a man aged 45-65 years who received an inactivated influenza vaccine. The chain carries TRBV20-1 and TRBJ2-3, with 10 bases identical to TRBD2. The material sequenced was PBMCs from blood, taken roughly 5 days after vaccination. The CDR3 loop is CSASGSGGNASTDTQYF. The CDR3 nucleotides are TGCAGTGCTAGTGGTAGCGGGGGGAATGCTAGCACAGATACGCAGTATTTT.